Sequencing of this T cell receptor beta chain was carried out in a study of CD8 T cells in ankylosing spondylitis. Study results and caveats: Disease-associated clones were reportedly significantly overrepresented in matched ankylosing spondylitis synovial fluid.

Concerning this clonotype itself: Its antigen is unidentified.

Trimming left V 4 bases short and J 7 bases short, with 14 bases between. CDR1 LGHDT and CDR2 YNNKEL come from the germline V gene (reference sequence). The CDR3 has 14 residues. TCRdb processed the 5' RACE reads anew with MiXCR; each CDR3 protein has one entry. This table has approximately 290,000 distinct CDR3 sequences, around 20% appearing once. The genes are TRBV3-1 and TRBJ2-1, with TRBD2 as a possible D gene (6 bases). Source material: blood, either unsorted or a sorted T cell fraction (not recorded which). The clonotype comes from a female donor with ankylosing spondylitis or in good health (not recorded which). The CDR3 region is CASSLSGAGNEQFF. The CDR3 DNA follows: TGTGCCAGCAGCCTCTCCGGTGCGGGGAATGAGCAGTTCTTC.